A selection of T cell receptor beta chains follows, all from one sample in a study of radiotherapy plus CTLA-4 blockade in lung cancer. Data came from immunoSEQ multiplex PCR; TCRdb stores just in-frame clones and leaves some out. The table shows about 48,000 clones, with less than 90% occurring only once. Sequences were derived from peripheral blood, sampled from a patient treated with radiotherapy plus ipilimumab. These receptors were collected from a human donor with non-small cell lung cancer that progressed on radiotherapy plus ipilimumab. Some clones in this sample may be carry-over from other donors' samples. Both conserved end residues are part of each CDR3.

j_call v_call cdr3_aa
TRBJ1-1 TRBV9 CASSGTANTEAFF
TRBJ2-7 TRBV7-2 CASSLVRQGVYEQYF
TRBJ1-2 TRBV12-5 CASSQGDRANYGYTF
TRBJ2-7 TRBV5-1 CASSLVAKQYNSYEQYF
TRBJ1-1 TRBV6-5 CASSYQRGTSRAFF
TRBJ1-2 TRBV6-1 CASSREVGTGADYTF
TRBJ2-2 TRBV11-2 CASSLSSSTGELFF
TRBJ2-3 TRBV6-6 CASITGTSGKDTQYF
TRBJ1-1 TRBV28 CASSETAVTEAFF
TRBJ1-4 TRBV19 CASRWGLNNEKLFF
TRBJ1-4 TRBV4-1 CASSQDLGLGAFEKLFF
TRBJ2-7 TRBV5-1 CASSFSGDPTYEQYF
TRBJ1-5 TRBV6-1 CASSEVSEQPQHF
TRBJ1-4 TRBV20-1 CSGDRDEKLFF
TRBJ2-7 TRBV27 CASSSDRGEYEQYF
TRBJ1-5 TRBV15 CATSRETGLSNQPQHF
TRBJ2-4 TRBV20-1 CSARGTGVWDF
TRBJ1-1 TRBV11-2 CASSRQSHTEAFF
TRBJ1-5 TRBV5-6 CASSQDRDQPQHF
TRBJ2-4 TRBV5-1 CASPRTVPSSQKRDF
TRBJ1-1 TRBV10-2 CASSEALGGSTEAFF
TRBJ2-5 TRBV5-1 CASRDQGSGTQYF
TRBJ2-1 TRBV18 CASSFGRSYNEQFF
TRBJ2-1 TRBV6-5 CASTPTGNYNEQFF
TRBJ2-1 TRBV5-1 CASSLAVGGSYNEQFF
TRBJ1-2 TRBV9 CASNSDRGEVMDGYTF